This TCR beta chain was observed in a study of Ad26.COV2.S vaccination and SARS-CoV-2 variants. Study-wide points: There was reportedly substantial breadth in spike-specific CD8+ and CD4+ T cell responses after vaccination. Ad26.COV2.S recipients had broader spike-specific TCRs (P = 0.0014). Comparable non-spike TCR breadth was observed in vaccine and placebo recipients. An underestimation of total T cell responses may have resulted from the TCR breadth and depth analyses.

Repertoires were generated with immunoSEQ multiplex PCR, while TCRdb's copy carries only in-frame clones and drops some. The sample records about 350,000 clones, about 92% being singletons. Regarding this clone: What it recognizes is unknown.

The J segment lost 5 bases and the V segment lost 3 bases, leaving 7 bases of the junction unmatched. Germline V gene data show CDR1 as SGDLS and CDR2 as YYNGEE. The CDR3 is 15 amino acids. V and J are TRBV9 and TRBJ1-2, with 10 bases matching TRBD1. The TCR originated in a human donor who had recovered from COVID-19. This specimen consisted of peripheral blood, obtained after recovery from COVID-19. CDR3 loop: CASSARTGGDYGYTF. The CDR3 coding sequence is TGTGCCAGCAGCGCCCGGACAGGGGGAGATTATGGCTACACCTTC.